The entry that follows covers one T cell receptor (beta chain) sequence. The antigen remains unidentified. Here immunoSEQ multiplex PCR was the method, and the copy in TCRdb shows in-frame clones only, minus some. The data show around 70,000 clones, with 88% seen just once and 2.5% to 3.5% held by the top ten. This sample is part of a study of OX40 agonist ivuxolimab in advanced cancers. Turning to the study itself: An agonistic human IgG2 monoclonal antibody against OX40 (CD134) was given. Of mixed ages from about 20 to 85 and averaging about 56 years, the group was about 80% male.

Regarding the study as a whole: By week 6 at 0.1 to 3.0 mg/kg, blood CD4+ and CD8+ T cells had expanded clonally. Partial responders at 0.1-3.0 mg/kg had among the lowest clonal expansion.

This CDR3 contains 16 residues. Germline CDR1 is SGHAT and CDR2 is FQDESV (reference sequence). V shed 5 bases and J 0 bases; nucleotides not matched to a gene: 3. The receptor was derived from an adult with an advanced solid tumor such as melanoma, head and neck, liver or kidney cancer. The material was CD4+ or CD8+ T cells sorted from blood, obtained in a trial of the OX40 agonist ivuxolimab. This rearrangement joins TRBV11-1 to TRBJ2-1; 11 bases fit TRBD2. In nucleotides, the CDR3 is TGTGCCAGCAGCCCCACTAGCGGGAGCTCCTACAATGAGCAGTTCTTC. This encodes CASSPTSGSSYNEQFF.